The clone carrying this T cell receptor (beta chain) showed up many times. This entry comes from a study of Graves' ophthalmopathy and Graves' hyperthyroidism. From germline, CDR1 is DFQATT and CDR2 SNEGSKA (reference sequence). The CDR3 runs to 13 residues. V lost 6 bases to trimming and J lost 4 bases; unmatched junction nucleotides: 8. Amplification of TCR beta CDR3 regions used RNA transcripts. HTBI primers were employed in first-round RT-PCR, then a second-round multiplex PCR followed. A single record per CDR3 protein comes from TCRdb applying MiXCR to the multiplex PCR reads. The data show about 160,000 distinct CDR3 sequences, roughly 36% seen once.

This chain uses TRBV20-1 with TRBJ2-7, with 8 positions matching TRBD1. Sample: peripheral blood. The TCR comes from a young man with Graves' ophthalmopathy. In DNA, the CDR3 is TGCAGTGCGGCTGCTCAGGGGGCTTACGAGCAGTACTTC. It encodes CSAAAQGAYEQYF.